Listed below are T cell receptor beta chains from one sample, sequenced in a study of CD8+ T cells in alopecia areata. Here immunoSEQ multiplex PCR was the method, and the copy in TCRdb shows in-frame clones only, minus some. Among under 250,000 clones, approximately 65% were seen once, and the ten largest hold around 1.2%. The sample here was CD4+ T cells sorted from blood, taken at roughly week 45, from a patient treated with tofacitinib. The receptors were sampled from a human donor with alopecia areata. Each CDR3 is given with its conserved first and last residue. Fields, in order: D gene, J gene, V gene, CDR3 DNA, CDR3 protein. D genes are given only for firm matches.

TRBD1,TRBJ2-1,TRBV5-1,TGCGCCAGCAGCAGGGACAGGGAACACAATGAGCAGTTCTTC,CASSRDREHNEQFF
-,TRBJ2-2,TRBV29-1,TGCAGCGTTAGTCCACACACGAACACCGGGGAGCTGTTTTTT,CSVSPHTNTGELFF
-,TRBJ1-1,TRBV11-2,TGTGCCAGCAGCTATCAGGGAATGATGGACACTGAAGCTTTCTTT,CASSYQGMMDTEAFF
-,TRBJ2-1,TRBV7-9,TGTGTCGGGACGTCGACCTACAATGAGCAGTTCTTC,CVGTSTYNEQFF
TRBD2,TRBJ2-7,TRBV11-2,TGTGCCAGCACCCTCGGGGGGAGGGGTGGGTACGAGCAGTACTTC,CASTLGGRGGYEQYF
-,TRBJ1-6,TRBV30,TGTGCCTGGATGGGGGGGCCTGGTTCACCCCTCCACTTT,CAWMGGPGSPLHF
-,TRBJ1-1,TRBV11-2,TGTGCCAGCAGCCCTGACAGATATGAAGCTTTCTTT,CASSPDRYEAFF
-,TRBJ2-3,TRBV5-1,TGCGCCAGCAGCTTGGAAGGGGGGCCGACAGATACGCAGTATTTT,CASSLEGGPTDTQYF
-,TRBJ1-2,TRBV11-2,TGTGCCAGCAGCTTAGCCGGGGGAACCCGTGGTGGCTACACCTTC,CASSLAGGTRGGYTF
TRBD1,TRBJ1-2,TRBV6-1,TGTGCCAGCAGTGCCTCGGGACAGGCAGCAGGCTACACCTTC,CASSASGQAAGYTF
TRBD1,TRBJ2-7,TRBV30,TGTGCCTGGAGGAGATACGACAGGGGAAACTCCTACGAGCAGTACTTC,CAWRRYDRGNSYEQYF